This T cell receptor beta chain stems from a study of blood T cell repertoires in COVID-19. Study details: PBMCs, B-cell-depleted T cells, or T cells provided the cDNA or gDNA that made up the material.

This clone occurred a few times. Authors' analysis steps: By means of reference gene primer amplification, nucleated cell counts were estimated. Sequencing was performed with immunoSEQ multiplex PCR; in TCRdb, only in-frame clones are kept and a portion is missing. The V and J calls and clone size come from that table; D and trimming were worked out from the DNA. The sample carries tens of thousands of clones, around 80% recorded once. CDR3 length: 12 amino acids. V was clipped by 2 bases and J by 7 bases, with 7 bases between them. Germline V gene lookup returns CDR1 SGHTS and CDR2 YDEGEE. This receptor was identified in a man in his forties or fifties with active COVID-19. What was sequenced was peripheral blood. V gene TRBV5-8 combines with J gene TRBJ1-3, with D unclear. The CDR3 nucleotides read TGTGCCAGCAGCTTTTCCGGGAACACCATATATTTT. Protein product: CASSFSGNTIYF.